Here is one T cell receptor (beta chain) with its context. Its antigen is currently unknown. Noted treatment: roughly ten-day PBMC culture with coronavirus spike peptide pools or control peptides (ViraFEST assay). Via ViraFEST, peptide pools expanded antigen-specific T cells before TCR sequencing. The CDR3 has 13 amino acids. V lost 1 base and J 6 bases, leaving 10 bases between the germline ends. Germline CDR1 and CDR2: DFQATT and SNEGSKA (reference sequence). The sample originates from a study of vaccination and CD4 T cells after COVID-19. Sequenced with the Oncomine TCR Beta short-read assay was DNA taken from cultured CD4+ T cells. In TCRdb, the PCR reads were re-called with MiXCR into one record per CDR3 protein. The data hold about 8,000 distinct CDR3 sequences, with about 51% observed a single time.

The origin of this receptor is a human donor who had recovered from COVID-19. The V gene is TRBV20-1, the J gene TRBJ1-5; D remains unclear. Sequencing was carried out using CD4+ T cells from blood, cultured in vitro. This chain's CDR3 is CSARAAGFQPQHF. The CDR3 DNA sequence: TGCAGTGCTAGAGCTGCAGGTTTTCAGCCCCAGCATTTT.